This T cell receptor beta chain was identified during a study of Graves' ophthalmopathy and Graves' hyperthyroidism. RNA transcripts were the template, and TCR beta CDR3 regions were amplified from them. An initial RT-PCR round employing HTBI primers preceded a second-round multiplex PCR. TCRdb redid the calling of the multiplex PCR reads with MiXCR, one entry per CDR3 protein. This sample has some 410,000 distinct CDR3 sequences, with about 21% found just once. Study-level results: Blood samples also showed most expanded thyroid clonotypes exceeding 0.001 frequency. Using 13 signatures, a model distinguished ophthalmopathy from stable hyperthyroidism, reaching around 85% sensitivity and approximately 80% specificity.

On this clonotype itself: Its target is unknown.

V lost 6 bases and J 6 bases, leaving 12 bases between the germline ends. The germline V gene has CDR1 WSHSY and CDR2 SAAADI. This CDR3 has 12 residues. Researchers classed hyperthyroidism as stable given no ophthalmopathy within 18 months of follow-up. Material: peripheral blood. The genes are TRBV10-2 and TRBJ2-7; D not resolved. The sequence was obtained from a woman under 30 with stable Graves' hyperthyroidism. CDR3: CASRDPSSEQYF. DNA of the CDR3: TGCGCCAGCAGAGACCCTAGTTCCGAGCAGTACTTC.